One sample yielded the 28 T cell receptor beta chains listed below, sequenced in a study of control samples from healthy donors and cancer patients. Sequenced by immunoSEQ multiplex PCR; TCRdb stores in-frame clones only, minus some. The data show around 110,000 clones, over 90% seen once. Sequenced sample: blood. Receptors were obtained from a man aged 25 to 40 in good health.

This clone was observed a single time. V and J are TRBV27 and TRBJ1-3, with 7 bases identical to TRBD1. The junction had 10 bases not matched to a gene; V was cut back by 5 bases and J by 0 bases. The CDR3 length is 17 residues. Germline V gives CDR1 MNHEY, CDR2 SMNVEV (reference sequence). The CDR3 coding sequence is TGTGCCAGCAGTCTGCGACAGGGTTTGGGCTCTGGAAACACCATATATTTT. Amino acids: CASSLRQGLGSGNTIYF.

The V and J genes are TRBV7-2 and TRBJ2-5; no firm D call. V dropped 5 bases and J dropped 4 bases, with 5 bases sitting between them. This CDR3 contains 11 residues. Per germline, CDR1 SGHTA and CDR2 FQGNSA. The CDR3 is CASSPPETQYF. In nucleotides, the CDR3 is TGTGCCAGCAGCCCACCAGAGACCCAGTACTTC.

This clone has just one count. The chain combines TRBV6-6 with TRBJ2-7, with D unresolved. CDR3 length equals 13 residues. CDR1 MNHNY and CDR2 SVGAGI come from the germline V gene (reference sequence). Trimming pared 0 bases from V and 11 bases from J, leaving 14 bases between. The CDR3 protein is CASSYSDQEPEYF. The CDR3 DNA is TGTGCCAGCAGTTACTCGGATCAGGAGCCAGAGTACTTC.

V is TRBV19 and J is TRBJ2-2, with 8 bases that match TRBD1. In germline, CDR1 is LNHDA, CDR2 SQIVND (reference sequence). The CDR3 is 16 amino acids. Trimming removed 3 bases from V and 6 bases from J; junction bases left unmatched: 9. CDR3 sequence reads: CASSIDRGTYPGELFF. Here the CDR3 DNA reads TGTGCCAGTAGTATCGACAGGGGAACGTATCCCGGGGAGCTGTTTTTT.

V and J are TRBV12-5 and TRBJ1-3; D gene uncertain. Germline V gene sequence: CDR1 LGHNT, CDR2 FRNRAP. CDR3 length: 12 residues. Trimming pared 6 bases from V and 4 bases from J, leaving 7 bases between. CDR3 residues: CASGREGNTIYF. CDR3 DNA: TGTGCTAGTGGAAGGGAAGGAAACACCATATATTTT.

The chain employs TRBV6-5 and TRBJ1-3; 8 bases are shared with TRBD1. The CDR3 has 16 amino acids. The junction had 5 bases not matched to a gene; V was cut back by 2 bases and J by 2 bases. The V gene's germline CDR1 is MNHEY and CDR2 SVGAGI. The CDR3 coding sequence is TGTGCCAGCAGTTACCTGGGGACAGGCCCTGGAAACACCATATATTTT. Its translation is CASSYLGTGPGNTIYF.

This sequence joins TRBV25-1 and TRBJ2-6; D is tentatively TRBD1 or TRBD2 (5 bases each). This CDR3 comprises 17 residues. V lost 6 bases to trimming and J lost 0 bases, with 15 bases between them. Germline CDR1 reads MGHDK; CDR2 reads SYGVNS. CDR3 bases: TGTGCCAGCAGCTCCGGGACGTCCGTCTCTGGGGCCAACGTCCTGACTTTC. Amino acids: CASSSGTSVSGANVLTF.

The chain uses TRBV28 and TRBJ1-1, with TRBD1 as a possible D gene (6 bases). Looked up from germline, CDR1 is MDHEN and CDR2 is SYDVKM. Trimming pared 6 bases from V and 1 base from J, leaving 12 bases between. This CDR3 spans 14 amino acids. For the CDR3, the DNA is TGTGCCAGCAGCAGAAGGGGGGGGAACACTGAAGCTTTCTTT. Its translation is CASSRRGGNTEAFF.

V gene TRBV24-1 combines with J gene TRBJ2-7; D gene uncertain. V lost 1 base and J lost 7, with 7 bases in between. The CDR3 is 12 amino acids. The germline CDR1 and CDR2 sequences are KGHDR and SFDVKD. The DNA of the CDR3 is TGTGCCACCAGTGATTTTTTGGGGGAGCAGTACTTC. It codes for CATSDFLGEQYF.

The chain is built from TRBV6-5 and TRBJ2-1; D remains unclear. Trimming cost V 5 bases and J 3 bases, with 8 bases left between them. This CDR3 comprises 13 residues. Germline CDR1 is MNHEY and CDR2 is SVGAGI. CDR3 region: CASSTSNYNEQFF. As DNA, the CDR3 is TGTGCCAGCAGTACCTCTAACTACAATGAGCAGTTCTTC.

This clone showed up just once. V is TRBV7-9 and J is TRBJ1-4; D is unresolved. The CDR3 has 17 residues. CDR1 is SEHNR, CDR2 FQNEAQ, per germline (reference sequence). V was cut by 4 bases and J by 1 base, with 16 bases left in between. The CDR3 DNA is TGTGCCAGCAGCTCCCTTGATGGCGGGAGAACTAATGAAAAACTGTTTTTT. It encodes CASSSLDGGRTNEKLFF.

V and J are TRBV7-8 and TRBJ2-3; 9 bases fit TRBD2. V was pared by 3 bases and J by 0 bases, with 13 bases of the junction left unmatched. Germline CDR1 reads SGHVS; CDR2 reads FQNEAQ. The CDR3 consists of 19 residues. CDR3 sequence: CASSFAGGRGGASTDTQYF. CDR3 DNA: TGTGCCAGCAGCTTCGCGGGGGGTCGCGGGGGGGCCAGCACAGATACGCAGTATTTT.

This clone showed up just once. The J gene is TRBJ2-2, the V gene TRBV5-4; possibly TRBD1 for D (6 bases). Deletions cut 4 bases from V and 6 bases from J, with 13 bases between. Germline CDR1 and CDR2: SGHNT and YYREEE (reference sequence). The CDR3 totals 14 residues. The CDR3 sequence: CASSPPGQAGELFF. CDR3 nucleotide sequence: TGTGCCAGCAGCCCTCCGGGACAAGCCGGGGAGCTGTTTTTT.

This sequence joins TRBV6-5 and TRBJ1-2; TRBD1 aligns across 7 bases. CDR3 length: 15 residues. V shed 4 bases, J shed 1 base, and the junction held 6 bases outside the gene matches. Germline assignment: CDR1 MNHEY and CDR2 SVGAGI. In DNA, the CDR3 is TGTGCCAGCAGTTTACCCAGGGGGTATAACTATGGCTACACCTTC. Translated: CASSLPRGYNYGYTF.

The chain links TRBV30 to TRBJ1-6; D is unresolved. The CDR3 has 16 amino acids. Germline V CDR1 and CDR2: GTSNPN, SVGIG (reference sequence). V was cut by 3 bases and J by 6 bases, with 18 bases left in between. As DNA, the CDR3 is TGTGCCTGGAGCTCCCCTCGGACGGGATCTAATTCACCCCTCCACTTT. Its translation is CAWSSPRTGSNSPLHF.

V usage is TRBV5-1 and J usage is TRBJ2-1; 9 bases are a match to TRBD2. Unmatched junction bases numbered 7, after V lost 0 bases and J lost 0 bases. From germline, CDR1 is SGHRS and CDR2 YFSETQ. The CDR3 loop spans 18 amino acids. This chain's CDR3 is CASSLDGSGGLSYNEQFF. In DNA form, the CDR3 reads TGCGCCAGCAGCTTGGATGGTAGCGGGGGCCTCTCCTACAATGAGCAGTTCTTC.

The V and J genes are TRBV9 and TRBJ2-1, with D uncertain. The CDR3 contains 15 residues. V dropped 4 bases and J dropped 5 bases, with 16 bases sitting between them. Germline V lookup: CDR1 SGDLS, CDR2 YYNGEE. The CDR3 sequence is CASSTGPLNHNEQFF. CDR3 nucleotide sequence: TGTGCCAGCAGCACCGGACCCTTAAACCACAATGAGCAGTTCTTC.

The chain has TRBV5-1 and TRBJ2-7, with D hard to call. This CDR3 is 15 amino acids long. Germline V CDR1 and CDR2: SGHRS, YFSETQ. Trimming cost V 0 bases and J 1 base, with 11 bases left between them. The CDR3 nucleotides are TGCGCCAGCAGCTTGGGTGATGTGGATTCCTACGAGCAGTACTTC. Translating gives CASSLGDVDSYEQYF.

The chain couples TRBV5-5 to TRBJ2-1; 11 bases match TRBD1. The CDR3 has 15 amino acids. In germline, CDR1 is SGHKS, CDR2 YYEKEE (reference sequence). Unmatched junction bases numbered 9, after V lost 6 bases and J lost 7 bases. This chain's CDR3 is CASKSRDRGINEQFF. In DNA form, the CDR3 reads TGTGCCAGCAAATCCAGGGACAGGGGGATAAATGAGCAGTTCTTC.

The chain links TRBV5-4 to TRBJ1-1; D perhaps matches TRBD1 (5 bases). CDR1 is SGHNT and CDR2 is YYREEE in the germline V gene (reference sequence). V dropped 2 bases and J dropped 5 bases, with 13 bases sitting between them. This CDR3 spans 14 amino acids. The CDR3 bases are TGTGCCAGCAGCTTAAGGGGAGTAGGGACTGAAGCTTTCTTT. Protein product: CASSLRGVGTEAFF.

V is TRBV6-6 and J is TRBJ1-2; 9 bases match TRBD1. The length of the CDR3 is 19 residues. The germline gives CDR1 MNHNY, CDR2 SVGAGI (reference sequence). Trimming at V came to 6 bases and at J to 0 bases, leaving 17 bases not matched to a gene. CDR3 residues: CASSLHTGQGPRANYGYTF. The CDR3 DNA is TGTGCCAGCAGCTTACACACGGGACAGGGTCCCAGGGCTAACTATGGCTACACCTTC.

This clone was picked up one time. This chain connects TRBV23-1 to TRBJ1-5; D is undetermined. TRBV23-1 is filed as an ORF, its function uncertain. V was shortened by 6 bases and J by 0 bases, with 18 bases between the two germline ends. The CDR3 has 17 amino acids. CDR3 sequence reads: CASSALLKGFSNQPQHF. DNA of the CDR3: TGCGCCAGCAGCGCCCTCCTGAAGGGATTTAGCAATCAGCCCCAGCATTTT.

The chain combines TRBV15 with TRBJ2-5, with D unclear. The CDR3 is 12 residues long. Deletions cut 2 bases from V and 2 bases from J, with 3 bases between. Germline V gene sequence: CDR1 LNHNV, CDR2 YYDKDF (reference sequence). The CDR3 protein is CATSRLQETQYF. CDR3 nucleotides: TGTGCCACCAGCAGACTACAAGAGACCCAGTACTTC. The full variable domain, completed using reference TRBV15 and TRBJ2-5, is DAMVIQNPRYQVTQFGKPVTLSCSQTLNHNVMYWYQQKSSQAPKLLFHYYDKDFNNEADTPDNFQSRRPNTSFCFLDIRSPGLGDTAMYLCATSRLQETQYFGPGTRLLVL.

The chain is built from TRBV4-1 and TRBJ2-5; D may be TRBD2 (6 bases). The CDR3 loop spans 15 amino acids. From germline, CDR1 is MGHRA and CDR2 YSYEKL. The V end lost 1 base, the J end lost 6 bases, and 15 bases lay between the germline ends. CDR3 amino acids: CASSQAGDLLKTQYF. The CDR3 region has the DNA TGCGCCAGCAGCCAAGCGGGGGACCTTCTGAAGACCCAGTACTTC.

The rearrangement uses TRBV5-1 and TRBJ2-1; 7 positions match TRBD1. V was clipped by 4 bases and J by 2 bases; unmatched bases: 6. Germline CDR1 reads SGHRS; CDR2 reads YFSETQ. The CDR3 is made up of 15 amino acids. The CDR3 loop is CASSPTGNTYNEQFF. CDR3 bases: TGCGCCAGCAGCCCGACAGGGAACACCTACAATGAGCAGTTCTTC.

This clone was detected once. V gene TRBV6-5 combines with J gene TRBJ2-1; D is perhaps TRBD1 (7 bases). Trimming stripped 4 bases from V and 11 bases from J, with 12 bases between. Germline values: CDR1 MNHEY, CDR2 SVGAGI. The CDR3 has 12 residues. The CDR3 DNA sequence: TGTGCCAGCAGTTCCCAGGGGGGACAGCAGTTCTTC. Protein product: CASSSQGGQQFF.

J is TRBJ1-2 and V is TRBV5-5; the match to TRBD1 covers 8 bases. V lost 3 bases, J lost 5 bases, and 18 bases stayed unmatched. The germline V gene has CDR1 SGHKS and CDR2 YYEKEE (reference sequence). The CDR3 length is 18 residues. CDR3 in amino acids: CASSWGRTGGLHLYGYTF. The CDR3, as DNA: TGTGCCAGCAGCTGGGGTCGTACAGGGGGACTCCACCTTTATGGCTACACCTTC.

This sequence joins TRBV5-4 and TRBJ1-2, with 7 bases lining up with TRBD1. V gave up 0 bases and J gave up 9 bases; unmatched junction bases: 5. The CDR3 is made up of 13 amino acids. CDR1 is SGHNT, CDR2 YYREEE, per germline (reference sequence). The DNA of the CDR3 is TGTGCCAGCAGCTTGGCCAAGACAGGGCGCTACACCTTC. Its translation is CASSLAKTGRYTF.